This T cell receptor (beta chain) was sequenced during a study of blood T cell repertoires in COVID-19 (dated by TCRdb to the early 2020s). Study-wide context: Collaborator samples came from the United States, Italy and Spain and covered acute and convalescent phases of COVID-19. The prospective study material was composed of cDNA or gDNA derived from T cells, B-cell-depleted T cells, or PBMCs. Subjects who had been exposed to COVID-19, were actively infected with it, or had recovered from it provided the deeply sampled blood TCRbeta repertoires that made up the dataset. A freely available public database, intended as a resource for researchers studying the immune response to SARS-CoV-2, is where the repertoires were released. The samples were drawn from the first 160 participants of the ongoing ImmuneRACE study and from more than 1,000 subjects provided by 6 global collaborators. Nearly every sample came with metadata listing a de-identified subject ID, COVID-19 status, age in years and sex. Where available, HLA class I and class II types were obtained from metadata supplied by the sample provider rather than from assay-based typing.

Including the terminal cysteine and phenylalanine, the CDR3 comprises 14 residues. Only the CDR3 portion is preserved as DNA: 42 bases, with reading frame beginning at the first base. Between the V and J ends, shortened by 2 bases and 0 bases respectively, the junction contains 5 bases. Per the germline V gene, SGHAT is the CDR1 and FQNNGV is the CDR2. The paper as a whole reports these results and caveats: The quantity of clinical and demographic metadata differed by source and by participant and was supplied without curation.

TCRbeta CDR3 regions were amplified from genomic DNA using the immunoSEQ Assay, a bias-controlled multiplex PCR. Concerning the study's data processing: The number of nucleated cells in each sample was estimated from the amplification of reference gene primers within the assay. To quantify the absolute abundance of each unique TCRbeta CDR3 rearrangement, sequence reads were collapsed and filtered. For each sample, productive Simpson clonality was calculated by taking the square root of Simpson's diversity index across productive rearrangements. Not all clones reach the TCRdb copy of this immuneACCESS table, which keeps in-frame sequences only. Checked studies attribute under half of the gap to unresolved V genes and leave the rest unexplained. V and J calls and clone size follow that table, whereas D and trimming were derived from the DNA. A total of tens of thousands of clones appear in this sample, around 82% of them only once. Of the sample, less than 6.5% is held by the ten largest clones.

Each collaborating institution followed its own protocols to collect whole blood in K2EDTA tubes. Collaborator samples were shipped for TCRbeta analysis as frozen whole blood, isolated PBMCs, or DNA extracted from either sample type. To note about this clone: This clone's antigen is unknown. Base qualities are missing; no much larger clone stands one base away.

Specimen: peripheral blood. The TCR comes from a man aged 45-65 years with active COVID-19. The chain couples TRBV11-2 to TRBJ2-1; the D gene is not confidently resolved. The base sequence is TGTGCCAGCAGCTTAAGCCGCTCCTACAATGAGCAGTTCTTC. Its coded protein is CASSLSRSYNEQFF. Reference TRBV11-2 and TRBJ2-1 proteins supply the regions before and after the CDR3; the full variable domain is: EAGVAQSPRYKIIEKRQSVAFWCNPISGHATLYWYQQILGQGPKLLIQFQNNGVVDDSQLPKDRFSAERLKGVDSTLKIQPAKLEDSAVYLCASSLSRSYNEQFFGPGTRLTVL.